This TCR beta chain was observed in a study of CD4 T cells in relation to SARS-CoV-2 and coronaviruses. In the study overall: Two subjects were Hispanic; patients were under 10 males and a few females.

Concerning this clone: Its matching antigen is unknown.

The repertoire was sequenced with immunoSEQ multiplex PCR; TCRdb's copy has only in-frame clones and lacks some. In the table there are tens of thousands of clones, about four fifths of which are singletons. This receptor was identified in an adult with COVID-19. The sequencing input was naive CD4+ T cells from PBMCs, cultured in vitro. Subset here: naive CD4+ T cells isolated by negative enrichment.

This chain's CDR3 is CASSPPDLEGADTQYF. The CDR3 region has the DNA TGTGCCAGCAGCCCCCCTGATTTGGAGGGCGCGGATACGCAGTATTTT. The rearrangement uses TRBV7-9 and TRBJ2-3; D perhaps matches TRBD2 (6 bases). Germline values: CDR1 SEHNR, CDR2 FQNEAQ (reference sequence). Trimming stripped 5 bases from V and 6 bases from J, with 21 bases between. There are 16 residues in the CDR3.